This is a list of T cell receptor beta chains from one sample in a study of T cell changes during pregnancy in multiple sclerosis. The assay was immunoSEQ multiplex PCR, and TCRdb's table has in-frame clones only and misses some. The sample gives tens of thousands of clones, 85% to 95% of which show up once; approximately 1.8% is in the top ten. This material consisted of peripheral blood, taken after pregnancy. These receptors all come from a female donor with multiple sclerosis, enrolled in a pregnancy study. CDR3s leave out the opening cysteine and the closing phenylalanine or tryptophan.

v_call cdr3_aa
TRBV7-7 ASSLYRNTEAF
TRBV9 ASSVRGTVETQY
TRBV19 ASTDGGTGGGEQY
TRBV18 ASSPGPSYEQY
TRBV9 ASSVGWEREGPNEQF
TRBV30 AWRGGTGGAGGRGREQY
TRBV28 ASSYPTGDQY
TRBV5-1 ASSFSGITDTQY
TRBV19 ASSAGWANTEAF
TRBV7-9 ASSLGSGLADNNEQF
TRBV4-1 ASSSRNTEAF
TRBV11-3 ASSSGLGEQF
TRBV28 ASSFYGPRSRSQSYNEQF
TRBV5-6 ASTSRGGRRTEAF
TRBV29-1 SVEGGTYYGYT
TRBV7-2 ASSLGWREYHNEQF
TRBV5-6 ASSLAHSTGQETQY
TRBV7-9 ASSLSQGRNEKLF
TRBV27 ASSMGRAYEQY
TRBV5-4 ASSSGGTEAF
TRBV5-1 ASSVHRDRGQTDTQY
TRBV7-8 ASSPAVGTAYEQY
TRBV7-3 ASSPAGTGVTEAF
TRBV5-1 ASSFRSGGTEAF
TRBV18 ASSPDSSYNSPLH
TRBV6-4 ASSEKGLAGADTQY
TRBV9 ASSLWGGGQEAF
TRBV6-6 ASSYRTENTEAF
TRBV27 ASSLRRGAGELF
TRBV11-1 ASSPYPFLAARNEQF